This TCR beta chain came from a study of blood T cells in healthy people across ages. Remarks on this clonotype: What it recognizes is unknown.

Sample-barcoded 5' priming and a J-beta primer mix drove a second PCR of about 7 to 11 cycles. TCRdb reprocessed the 5' RACE reads with MiXCR, giving one entry per CDR3 protein. The sample carries hundreds of thousands of distinct CDR3 sequences, under 70% recorded once. Germline CDR1 is MGHRA and CDR2 is YSYEKL. V was trimmed by 3 bases and J by 1 base, leaving 10 bases between them. This CDR3 is 15 amino acids long. Regarding the study as a whole: PBMCs were not sorted, which prevented a conclusive comparison of naive versus antigen-experienced cells.

Material for sequencing was blood. The sequence derives from a man in his fifties or sixties in good health. This rearrangement joins TRBV4-1 to TRBJ2-1; D possibly uses TRBD1 or TRBD2 (6 bases each). The CDR3, as DNA: TGCGCCAGCAGCCACCAAGGGGGGTCCTACAATGAGCAGTTCTTC. As protein: CASSHQGGSYNEQFF.